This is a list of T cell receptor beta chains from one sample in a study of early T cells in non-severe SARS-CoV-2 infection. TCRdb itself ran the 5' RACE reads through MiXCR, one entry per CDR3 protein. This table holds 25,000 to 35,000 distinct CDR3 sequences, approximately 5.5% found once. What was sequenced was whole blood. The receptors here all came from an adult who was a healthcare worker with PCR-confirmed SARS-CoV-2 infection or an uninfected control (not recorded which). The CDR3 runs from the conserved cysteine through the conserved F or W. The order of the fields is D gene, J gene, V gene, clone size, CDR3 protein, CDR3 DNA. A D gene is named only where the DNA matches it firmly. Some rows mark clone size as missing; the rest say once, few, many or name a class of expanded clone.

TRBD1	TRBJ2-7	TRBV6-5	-	CASSRQGNYEQYF	TGTGCCAGCAGCCGACAGGGGAACTACGAGCAGTACTTC
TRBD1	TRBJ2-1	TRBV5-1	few	CASSLIQGARNEQFF	TGCGCCAGCAGCTTAATCCAGGGGGCTCGAAATGAGCAGTTCTTC
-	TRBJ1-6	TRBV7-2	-	CASSLEGQNNSPLHF	TGTGCCAGCAGCTTAGAGGGACAAAATAATTCACCCCTCCACTTT
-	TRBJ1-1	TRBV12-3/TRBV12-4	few	CASSLRAGGAFF	TGTGCCAGCAGTTTGAGGGCGGGTGGAGCTTTCTTT
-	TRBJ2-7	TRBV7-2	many	CASSSEPGFYYEQYF	TGTGCCAGCAGCTCCGAACCAGGGTTTTACTACGAGCAGTACTTC
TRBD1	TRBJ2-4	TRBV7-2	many	CASSLSPGQGKNIQYF	TGTGCCAGCAGCCTATCCCCGGGACAGGGGAAAAACATTCAGTACTTC
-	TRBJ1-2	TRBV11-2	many	CASSLGPDGYTF	TGTGCCAGCAGCTTAGGTCCGGATGGCTACACCTTC
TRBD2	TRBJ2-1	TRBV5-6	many	CASSLDRLAGGNEQFF	TGTGCCAGCAGCTTGGATCGGCTAGCGGGAGGGAATGAGCAGTTCTTC
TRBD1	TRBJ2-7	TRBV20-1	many	CSARGQGQYEQYF	TGCAGTGCTAGGGGACAGGGCCAATACGAGCAGTACTTC
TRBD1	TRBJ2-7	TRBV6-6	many	CASDTGGQVYEQYF	TGTGCCAGCGACACAGGGGGCCAGGTCTACGAGCAGTACTTC
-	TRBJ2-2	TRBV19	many	CASILGGYTGELFF	TGTGCCAGTATTTTGGGGGGATACACCGGGGAGCTGTTTTTT
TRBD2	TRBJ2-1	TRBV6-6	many	CASRNVAGEYEQFF	TGTGCCAGCAGGAACGTAGCGGGAGAGTATGAGCAGTTCTTC
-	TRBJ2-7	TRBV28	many	CASTPGRNYEQYF	TGTGCCAGCACTCCGGGACGGAACTACGAGCAGTACTTC
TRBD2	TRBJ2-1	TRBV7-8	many	CASSFSSSGSVHEQFF	TGTGCCAGCAGCTTTTCATCTAGCGGGAGTGTTCATGAGCAGTTCTTC
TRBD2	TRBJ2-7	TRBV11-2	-	CASSLLAGALEQYF	TGTGCCAGCAGCTTACTAGCGGGAGCGTTAGAGCAGTACTTC
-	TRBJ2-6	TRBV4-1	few	CASSPTVSSGANVLTF	TGCGCCAGCAGCCCGACAGTTTCCTCTGGGGCCAACGTCCTGACTTTC
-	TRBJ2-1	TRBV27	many	CASSSAGSGSGEQFF	TGTGCCAGCAGTTCCGCGGGTTCAGGCTCGGGGGAGCAGTTCTTC
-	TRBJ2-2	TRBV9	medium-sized	CASSVGGKANTGELFF	TGTGCCAGCAGCGTAGGGGGGAAAGCGAACACCGGGGAGCTGTTTTTT
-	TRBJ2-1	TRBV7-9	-	CASSLADSYNEQFF	TGTGCCAGCAGCTTAGCGGACAGCTACAATGAGCAGTTCTTC
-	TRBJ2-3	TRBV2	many	CASSSGLAGSGDTQYF	TGTGCCAGCAGTTCCGGGCTAGCTGGGAGTGGAGATACGCAGTATTTT
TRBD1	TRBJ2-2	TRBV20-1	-	CSASGGQGAGELFF	TGCAGTGCTAGCGGGGGACAGGGCGCCGGGGAGCTGTTTTTT
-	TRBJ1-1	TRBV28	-	CASSLLFNTEAFF	TGTGCCAGCAGTTTATTGTTCAACACTGAAGCTTTCTTT
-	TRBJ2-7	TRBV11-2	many	CASSFDSYYYEQYF	TGTGCCAGCAGCTTCGACAGCTACTATTACGAGCAGTACTTC
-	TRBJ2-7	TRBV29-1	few	CSVEDNTYEQYF	TGCAGCGTTGAAGATAACACCTACGAGCAGTACTTC
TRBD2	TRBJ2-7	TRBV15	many	CATSRTSGVAMDEQYF	TGTGCCACCAGCAGGACTAGCGGAGTAGCTATGGACGAGCAGTACTTC
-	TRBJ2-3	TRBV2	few	CASKPDTDTQYF	TGTGCCAGCAAACCGGACACAGATACGCAGTATTTT
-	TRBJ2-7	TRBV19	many	CASSIFPTSSYEQYF	TGTGCCAGTAGTATATTTCCCACGAGCTCCTACGAGCAGTACTTC
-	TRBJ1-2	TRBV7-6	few	CASSLTGQDGYTF	TGTGCCAGCAGCTTAACAGGGCAAGATGGCTACACCTTC
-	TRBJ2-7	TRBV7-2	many	CASSYRVEGTYEQYF	TGTGCCAGCAGCTACCGCGTGGAGGGTACCTACGAGCAGTACTTC
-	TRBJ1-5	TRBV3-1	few	CASSRGREQPQHF	TGTGCCAGCAGCCGGGGGCGCGAACAGCCCCAGCATTTT
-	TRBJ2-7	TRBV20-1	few	CSARENPGLDLRGQYF	TGCAGTGCTAGAGAAAATCCGGGACTGGACCTCAGGGGGCAGTACTTC
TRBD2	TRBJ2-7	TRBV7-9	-	CASSFPSGSYEQYF	TGTGCCAGCAGCTTCCCTAGCGGGTCCTACGAGCAGTACTTC
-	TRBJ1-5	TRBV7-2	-	CASSLGGGNQPQHF	TGTGCCAGCAGCTTAGGAGGTGGCAATCAGCCCCAGCATTTT
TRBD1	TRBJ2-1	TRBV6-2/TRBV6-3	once	CASSRRDRGWFF	TGTGCCAGCAGCCGCCGGGACAGGGGTTGGTTCTTC
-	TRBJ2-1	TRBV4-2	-	CVSSQDSGEQFF	TGTGTCAGCAGCCAAGATTCGGGTGAGCAGTTCTTC
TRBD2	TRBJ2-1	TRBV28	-	CASSKPRTSGREEFF	TGTGCCAGCAGTAAACCCCGGACTAGCGGGAGGGAGGAGTTCTTC
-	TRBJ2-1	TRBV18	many	CASSPKGLPYNEQFF	TGTGCCAGCTCACCGAAGGGACTTCCCTACAATGAGCAGTTCTTC
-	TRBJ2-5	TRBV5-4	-	CASSSPTRQETQYF	TGTGCCAGCAGCTCGCCCACTAGGCAAGAGACCCAGTACTTC
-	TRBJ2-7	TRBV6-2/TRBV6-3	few	CASSFGPPYEQYF	TGTGCCAGCAGCTTCGGGCCCCCCTACGAGCAGTACTTC
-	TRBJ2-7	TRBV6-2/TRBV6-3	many	CASRLLESEQYF	TGTGCCAGCAGGTTACTGGAATCGGAACAGTACTTC
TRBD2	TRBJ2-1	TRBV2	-	CASISYPSGRVSSYNEQFF	TGTGCCAGCATTTCGTATCCTAGCGGGAGGGTTAGCTCCTACAATGAGCAGTTCTTC
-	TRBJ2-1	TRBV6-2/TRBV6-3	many	CASMDYNEQFF	TGTGCCAGCATGGACTACAATGAGCAGTTCTTC
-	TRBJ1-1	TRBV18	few	CASSPRALTGSTEAFF	TGTGCCAGCTCACCACGGGCCTTAACAGGGAGCACTGAAGCTTTCTTT
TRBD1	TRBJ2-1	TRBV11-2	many	CASSLAGTGGNEQFF	TGTGCCAGCAGCTTGGCCGGGACAGGGGGCAATGAGCAGTTCTTC
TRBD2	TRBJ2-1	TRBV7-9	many	CASSTQRERYNEQFF	TGTGCCAGCAGCACTCAGCGGGAGAGGTACAATGAGCAGTTCTTC
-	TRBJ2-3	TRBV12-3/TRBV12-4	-	CASSLVSRDTDTQYF	TGTGCCAGCAGTTTAGTGTCGCGGGACACAGATACGCAGTATTTT
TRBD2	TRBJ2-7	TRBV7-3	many	CASGLAGAYEQYF	TGTGCCAGCGGACTAGCGGGAGCCTACGAGCAGTACTTC
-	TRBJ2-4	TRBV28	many	CASSPSAIAKNIQYF	TGTGCCAGCAGTCCTAGCGCAATAGCCAAAAACATTCAGTACTTC
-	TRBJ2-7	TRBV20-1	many	CSARDRGTIKDEQYF	TGCAGTGCTAGAGATCGGGGTACCATTAAGGACGAGCAGTACTTC
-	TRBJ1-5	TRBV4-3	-	CASSQVMSNQPQHF	TGCGCCAGCAGCCAAGTGATGAGCAATCAGCCCCAGCATTTT
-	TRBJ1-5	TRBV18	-	CASSPGGLNQPQHF	TGTGCCAGCTCACCGGGGGGGTTAAATCAGCCCCAGCATTTT
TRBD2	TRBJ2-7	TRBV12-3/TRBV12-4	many	CASSRIAGVMAYEQYF	TGTGCCAGCAGTAGAATAGCGGGAGTTATGGCCTACGAGCAGTACTTC
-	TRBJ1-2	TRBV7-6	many	CASSLQGVYGYTF	TGTGCCAGCAGCTTACAGGGCGTCTATGGCTACACCTTC
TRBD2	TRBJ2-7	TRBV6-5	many	CASSRAARRTSGRYEQYF	TGTGCCAGCAGCCGAGCCGCCCGCCGGACTAGCGGGAGATACGAGCAGTACTTC
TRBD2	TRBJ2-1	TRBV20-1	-	CSATGTSRYDEQFF	TGCAGTGCAACCGGGACTAGCCGCTACGATGAGCAGTTCTTC